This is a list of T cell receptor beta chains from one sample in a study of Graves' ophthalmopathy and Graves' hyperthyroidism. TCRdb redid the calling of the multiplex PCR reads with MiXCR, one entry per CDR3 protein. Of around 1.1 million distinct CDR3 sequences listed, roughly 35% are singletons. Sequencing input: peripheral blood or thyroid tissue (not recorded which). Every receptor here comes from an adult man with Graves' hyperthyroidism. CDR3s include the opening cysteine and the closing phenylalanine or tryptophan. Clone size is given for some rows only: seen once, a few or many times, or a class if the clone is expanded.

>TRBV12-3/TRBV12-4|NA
CASSRYRTNTEAFF
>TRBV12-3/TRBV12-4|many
CASSFSPTDTEAFF
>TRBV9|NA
CASSVESRSEQYF
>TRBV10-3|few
CAISEEGGYRANTGELFF
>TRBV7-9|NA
CASSLGQNSYEQHF
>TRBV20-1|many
CSAREDREAFF
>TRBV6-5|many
CASMMAGIYEQYF
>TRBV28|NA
CASRQGATEAFF
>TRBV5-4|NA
CASSRDRVGANYGYTF
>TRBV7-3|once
CASSLDLANTGINEQYF
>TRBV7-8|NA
CAGSLTFGFVGNTIYF
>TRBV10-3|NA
CAISDRNANEKLFF
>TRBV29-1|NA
CSSLRAGSSGNTIYF
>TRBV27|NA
CASRGASGRPSETQYF
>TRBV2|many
CASSEARGLSNQPQHF
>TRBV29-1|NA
CSVSDGLGTGELFF
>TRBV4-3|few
CASSQPGLPSAELFF
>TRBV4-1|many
CASSQDGLGSETQYF
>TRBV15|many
CATSRDVGQGATEAFF
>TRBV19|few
CASTPRTGWNYGYTF
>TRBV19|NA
CASSIQDRGYEQYF
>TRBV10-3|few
CAISSGSPGNTIYF
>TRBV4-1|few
CASSPPGGAAYGYTF
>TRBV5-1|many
CASSSRQDSNTGELFF
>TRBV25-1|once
CASSAAGPVEGGELFF
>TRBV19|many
CASILIRVLQPQHF
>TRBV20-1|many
CSTLATQETQYF
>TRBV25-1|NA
CAVSGQGARSPLHF
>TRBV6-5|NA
CASSYHFPPDRGTGELFF
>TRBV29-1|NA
CSVEASTGGFVF
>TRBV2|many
CASSEIAGTANTGELFF
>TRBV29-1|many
CSGFSANTGELFF
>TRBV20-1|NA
CSAEDRDEQFF
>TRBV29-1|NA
CSVGDRTGTETQYF
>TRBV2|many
CASIEQGAHGELFF
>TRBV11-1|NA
CASSLQASRNSGANVLTF
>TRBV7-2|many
CASASFALGSPLHF
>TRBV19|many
CASSSIRPLGQDRREKLFF
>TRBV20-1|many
CSAPGESSYEQYF
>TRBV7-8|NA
CASSPGDNNSPLHF
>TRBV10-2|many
CASRGTGITGELFF
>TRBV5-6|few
CASSGGTSLMKLFF
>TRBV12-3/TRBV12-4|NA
CASRTSGGAVYEQYF
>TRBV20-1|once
CSARDVLTF
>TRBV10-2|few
CASSQRTSGSYEQYF
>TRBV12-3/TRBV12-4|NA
CASPGDRGYEQYF
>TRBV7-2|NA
CASSYPGSLGTGELFF
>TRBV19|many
CASSPGQRVSNQPQHF
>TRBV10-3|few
CAISPGTTDNGQFF
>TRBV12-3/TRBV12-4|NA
CASSSRTGTPYEQYF
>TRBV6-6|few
CASSYLGGYAGELFF
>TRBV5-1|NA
CASSLGRGRTLNTEAFF
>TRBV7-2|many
CASSARPGLNYEQYF
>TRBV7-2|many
CASSLDLGNEKLFF
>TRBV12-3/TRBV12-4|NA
CASRLTGGRGELFF
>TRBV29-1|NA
CSVDDRGGNTF
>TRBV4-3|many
CASSQVRGSRYGYTF
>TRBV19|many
CASTVGVELFF